One sample yielded the 3 T cell receptor beta chains listed below, sequenced in a study of shared clonotypes between healthy human individuals. Cells designated naive CD8 were CD45RO-negative and were positively selected for CCR7, with terminally differentiated effector memory CD45RA+ cells excluded. Sequenced by immunoSEQ multiplex PCR; TCRdb stores in-frame clones only, minus some. Of hundreds of thousands of clones in the sample, 98% are singletons; the top ten hold 0.3%. Material for sequencing was naive CD8+ T cells sorted from blood. These receptors were taken from a man aged 30 to 45 in good health.

The chain combines TRBV14 with TRBJ1-1; no clear D. The CDR3 has 16 amino acids. In germline, CDR1 is SGHDN, CDR2 FVKESK. V lost 0 bases to trimming and J lost 2 bases, with 13 bases between them. The CDR3 DNA is TGTGCCAGCAGCCAAGATCCGGCAGATTATAACACTGAAGCTTTCTTT. Residues: CASSQDPADYNTEAFF.

V and J are TRBV4-2 and TRBJ1-1, with D unresolved. From germline, CDR1 is LGHNA and CDR2 YNFKEQ. The CDR3 is 14 amino acids. With 0 bases removed from V and 2 bases from J, the gap between germline ends came to 7 bases. The CDR3 here is CASSQEILNTEAFF. DNA for the CDR3: TGTGCCAGCAGCCAAGAGATCCTAAACACTGAAGCTTTCTTT.

The J gene is TRBJ2-3, the V gene TRBV7-8; the D is unclear. CDR3 size: 14 residues. Germline V gene sequence: CDR1 SGHVS, CDR2 FQNEAQ. Trimming stripped 4 bases from V and 2 bases from J, with 10 bases between. Here the CDR3 reads CASSSPTDTDTQYF. The DNA of the CDR3 is TGTGCCAGCAGCTCCCCCACAGACACAGATACGCAGTATTTT. Together with reference TRBV7-8 and TRBJ2-3, the CDR3 gives the full variable domain: GAGVSQSPRYKVAKRGQDVALRCDPISGHVSLFWYQQALGQGPEFLTYFQNEAQLDKSGLPSDRFFAERPEGSVSTLKIQRTQQEDSAVYLCASSSPTDTDTQYFGPGTRLTVL.